These 10 T cell receptor beta chains were all obtained from the same sample, sequenced in a study of beta chain features in type 1 diabetes. Expressed TCRB transcripts got sequenced, as all isolated RNA was reverse transcribed. TCRdb keeps only in-frame clones here, not all; method: immunoSEQ multiplex PCR. Of around 250,000 clones in the sample, about 30% are singletons; the top ten hold roughly 4.1%. The sequencing sample was made of central memory CD4+ T cells from blood. The receptors originated from a man aged 30-40 years in good health.

The rearrangement joins TRBV9 to TRBJ2-1, with a possible D match to TRBD2 (6 bases). CDR3 length: 17 residues. Germline V gives CDR1 SGDLS, CDR2 YYNGEE. V lost 0 bases and J 0 bases, leaving 13 bases between the germline ends. The CDR3 DNA is TGTGCCAGCAGCGTAGCTACTGCGGGGAGCTCCTACAATGAGCAGTTCTTC. Translating it yields CASSVATAGSSYNEQFF.

The chain combines TRBV7-9 with TRBJ2-7; TRBD2 aligns across 9 bases. Germline CDR1 SEHNR, CDR2 FQNEAQ (reference sequence). There are 14 residues in the CDR3. J was trimmed by 5 bases and V by 5 bases; bases with no gene match: 7. The CDR3 DNA sequence: TGTGCCAGCAGCCCTCTAGCTAGCGGGAACGAGCAGTACTTC. Translated: CASSPLASGNEQYF.

As to this clone: The junction and the germline gene differ at one end; a read error may be behind it. This rearrangement joins TRBV19 to TRBJ1-5; no reliable D call. The CDR3 loop spans 15 amino acids. The germline V gene has CDR1 LNHDA and CDR2 SQIVND (reference sequence). This chain's CDR3 is CARSIGQPPYQPQHF. DNA for the CDR3: TGTGCCAGAAGTATCGGGCAGCCTCCGTATCAGCCCCAGCATTTT.

The rearrangement links TRBV4-1 to TRBJ1-1; the D is unclear. CDR3 length equals 13 residues. Germline loops: CDR1 MGHRA, CDR2 YSYEKL. Between the trimmed V and J ends, which lost 0 bases and 5 bases, there was a span of 7 bases. Here the CDR3 DNA reads TGCGCCAGCAGCCAAGATTTAACGACTGAAGCTTTCTTT. It codes for CASSQDLTTEAFF.

V gene TRBV14 combines with J gene TRBJ1-1; D gene ambiguous. CDR1 and CDR2 from the germline V gene are SGHDN and FVKESK. V dropped 3 bases and J dropped 3 bases, with 14 bases sitting between them. The CDR3 extends over 15 amino acids. The CDR3 reads CASSQFGFGDTEAFF. For the CDR3, the DNA is TGTGCCAGCAGCCAGTTCGGATTTGGGGACACTGAAGCTTTCTTT.

The CDR3 region is CAIARGQGSNQPQHF. The CDR3 DNA follows: TGTGCCATCGCCAGGGGACAGGGTAGCAATCAGCCCCAGCATTTT. The J gene is TRBJ1-5, the V gene TRBV10-3; 9 bases map to TRBD1. The CDR3 runs 15 residues. Germline V gives CDR1 ENHRY, CDR2 SYGVKD. The ends lost 8 bases at V and 0 bases at J; junction bases unmatched: 5.

The rearrangement joins TRBV2 to TRBJ1-6; no reliable D call. The V gene lost 4 bases and the J gene lost 7 bases, with 14 bases spanning the gap. The CDR3 loop spans 15 amino acids. Germline V CDR1 and CDR2: SNHLY, FYNNEI. The CDR3 sequence is CASSVNLLVNSPLHF. CDR3 in DNA: TGTGCCAGCAGTGTCAATTTACTTGTAAATTCACCCCTCCACTTT. Combining the CDR3 with reference TRBV2 and TRBJ1-6 gives the whole variable domain EPEVTQTPSHQVTQMGQEVILRCVPISNHLYFYWYRQILGQKVEFLVSFYNNEISEKSEIFDDQFSVERPDGSNFTLKIRSTKLEDSAMYFCASSVNLLVNSPLHFGNGTRLTVT.

This clone has just a few counts. The chain combines TRBV7-2 with TRBJ2-3; the match to TRBD2 covers 11 bases. CDR1 is SGHTA and CDR2 is FQGNSA in the germline V gene. This CDR3 has 14 amino acids. V shed 5 bases and J 7 bases; nucleotides not matched to a gene: 5. CDR3 in DNA: TGTGCCAGCAGCATTAGCGGGGGGGCTCATACGCAGTATTTT. It encodes CASSISGGAHTQYF.

This clone was counted between two and nine times. This may come from a read error, since a much larger clone is one base off. The V gene is TRBV7-9, the J gene TRBJ2-1; no clear D. CDR1 and CDR2 from the germline V gene are SEHNR and FQNEAQ (reference sequence). This CDR3 region has 11 residues. The CDR3 is CASSSHNEQFF. The DNA for the CDR3 is TGTGCCAGCAGCTCCCACAATGAGCAGTTCTTC.

This sequence joins TRBV6-5 and TRBJ1-5; D might be TRBD1 (5 bases). The V gene's germline CDR1 is MNHEY and CDR2 SVGAGI. CDR3 length: 12 amino acids. Trimming took 5 bases from V and 7 from J, leaving 9 bases between them. CDR3 DNA sequence: TGTGCCAGCAGTACCAGGGACCAGCCCCAGCATTTT. This codes for CASSTRDQPQHF.